Listed below are T cell receptor beta chains from one sample, sequenced in a study of vaccination and CD4 T cells after COVID-19. TCRdb ran MiXCR on the PCR reads and lists one entry per CDR3 protein. The data contain fewer than 9,000 distinct CDR3 sequences, roughly 30% of them singletons. Their antigens remain unidentified. Sequencing was done on a sample of CD4+ T cells from blood, cultured in vitro. Receptors were obtained from a human donor in good health. Both conserved end residues are part of each CDR3. A D gene is named only where the DNA matches it firmly. For some rows the clone size is stated as once, few or many, or as a class when expanded; others skip it.

CDR3aa,CDR3nt,d_gene,abundance,v_gene,j_gene
CSLSGQGETEAFF,TGCAGTCTCAGCGGACAGGGAGAAACTGAAGCTTTCTTT,TRBD1,few,TRBV20-1,TRBJ1-1
CASSPQGTAEAFF,TGTGCCAGCAGCCCTCAGGGAACCGCTGAAGCTTTCTTT,.,few,TRBV11-2,TRBJ1-1
CSARPTATEAFF,TGCAGTGCTAGACCCACAGCCACTGAAGCTTTCTTT,.,few,TRBV20-1,TRBJ1-1
CASSLALFDKTYEQYF,TGTGCCAGCAGCTTAGCGCTTTTCGACAAGACCTACGAGCAGTACTTC,.,few,TRBV7-9,TRBJ2-7
CASSLDPGQPQHF,TGCGCCAGCAGCTTGGACCCCGGACAGCCCCAGCATTTT,.,few,TRBV5-1,TRBJ1-5
CASSEGVGELFF,TGCGCCAGCAGCGAGGGGGTCGGGGAGCTGTTTTTT,.,few,TRBV10-1,TRBJ2-2
CASTLQEGRAEQYF,TGTGCCAGCACTCTCCAGGAGGGGCGGGCCGAGCAGTACTTC,.,.,TRBV12-3/TRBV12-4,TRBJ2-7
CASSMRDRDNSPLHF,TGTGCCAGTAGTATGAGGGACAGAGATAATTCACCCCTCCACTTT,TRBD1,few,TRBV19,TRBJ1-6
CSARDNGQGGQPQHF,TGCAGTGCTAGAGATAACGGACAGGGAGGTCAGCCCCAGCATTTT,TRBD1,few,TRBV20-1,TRBJ1-5
CSARPPGQGYNEQFF,TGCAGTGCTCGACCCCCGGGACAGGGGTACAATGAGCAGTTCTTC,TRBD1,.,TRBV20-1,TRBJ2-1
CASSIGQGEQYF,TGTGCCAGTAGTATAGGACAGGGCGAGCAGTACTTC,TRBD1,.,TRBV19,TRBJ2-7
CASSNNQRPGSLAEAFF,TGTGCCAGCAGCAATAACCAAAGACCCGGTTCGCTTGCTGAAGCTTTCTTT,.,.,TRBV21-1,TRBJ1-1
CASNQGQGLGGYTF,TGTGCCAGCAACCAAGGACAGGGACTAGGCGGCTACACCTTC,TRBD1,.,TRBV2,TRBJ1-2
CASSSTRFRGSNQPQHF,TGTGCCAGCAGCTCGACAAGATTCAGGGGTTCTAATCAGCCCCAGCATTTT,.,.,TRBV7-8,TRBJ1-5
CSVGLDRGANTEAFF,TGCAGCGTGGGCCTGGACAGGGGCGCAAACACTGAAGCTTTCTTT,TRBD1,.,TRBV29-1,TRBJ1-1
CATSPGRAGQETQYF,TGTGCCACGTCCCCCGGTAGAGCGGGCCAAGAGACCCAGTACTTC,.,few,TRBV24-1,TRBJ2-5
CASSWTGGTGELFF,TGTGCCAGTAGTTGGACAGGGGGGACCGGGGAGCTGTTTTTT,TRBD1,.,TRBV19,TRBJ2-2
CSARPPGRGDAEAFF,TGCAGTGCTAGGCCGCCGGGGCGGGGGGACGCTGAAGCTTTCTTT,.,.,TRBV20-1,TRBJ1-1
CASSGGATDTQYF,TGTGCCAGCAGCGGGGGGGCCACAGATACGCAGTATTTT,TRBD2,.,TRBV6-4,TRBJ2-3
CASSDHTAGEQYF,TGTGCCAGCAGCGACCACACGGCGGGCGAGCAGTACTTC,.,.,TRBV9,TRBJ2-7
CASSLDFGAYQETQYF,TGTGCCAGCAGTTTAGATTTTGGCGCCTACCAAGAGACCCAGTACTTC,.,.,TRBV28,TRBJ2-5
CASSITGTNFYGYTF,TGTGCCAGCAGCATAACAGGGACAAACTTTTATGGCTACACCTTC,.,.,TRBV7-2,TRBJ1-2
CASSSYRGTGGHQNYGYTF,TGTGCCAGCAGTTCCTACCGGGGGACAGGGGGCCATCAGAACTATGGCTACACCTTC,TRBD1,.,TRBV6-5,TRBJ1-2
CSVGDLPGRVMNTEAFF,TGCAGCGTTGGCGACTTACCGGGACGAGTAATGAACACTGAAGCTTTCTTT,.,.,TRBV29-1,TRBJ1-1
CASRRDSETYGYTF,TGTGCCAGCAGAAGGGACTCTGAGACCTATGGCTACACCTTC,.,few,TRBV2,TRBJ1-2
CSARDGWEDGYTF,TGCAGTGCTAGAGATGGTTGGGAAGATGGCTACACCTTC,.,few,TRBV20-1,TRBJ1-2
CAWSVKRDQETQYF,TGTGCCTGGAGTGTTAAGAGGGACCAAGAGACCCAGTACTTC,.,.,TRBV30,TRBJ2-5
CASSLEFTGLPVF,TGTGCCAGCAGCTTAGAATTTACGGGACTACCCGTCTTC,TRBD2,few,TRBV11-2,TRBJ2-4